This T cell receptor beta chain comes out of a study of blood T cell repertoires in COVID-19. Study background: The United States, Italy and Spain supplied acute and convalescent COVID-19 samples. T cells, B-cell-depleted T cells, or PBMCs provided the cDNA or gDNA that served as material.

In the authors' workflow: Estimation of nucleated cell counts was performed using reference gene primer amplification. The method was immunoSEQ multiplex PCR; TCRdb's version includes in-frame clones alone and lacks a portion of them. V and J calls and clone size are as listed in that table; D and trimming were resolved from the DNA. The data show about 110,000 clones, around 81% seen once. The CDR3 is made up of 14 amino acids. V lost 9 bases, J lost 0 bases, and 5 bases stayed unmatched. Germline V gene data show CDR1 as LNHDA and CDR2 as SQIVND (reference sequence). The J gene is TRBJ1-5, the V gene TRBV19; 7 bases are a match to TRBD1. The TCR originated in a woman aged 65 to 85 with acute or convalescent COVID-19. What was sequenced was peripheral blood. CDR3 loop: CASRTGYSNQPQHF. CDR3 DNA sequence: TGTGCCAGCCGGACAGGATATAGCAATCAGCCCCAGCATTTT. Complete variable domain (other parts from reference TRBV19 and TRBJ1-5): DGGITQSPKYLFRKEGQNVTLSCEQNLNHDAMYWYRQDPGQGLRLIYYSQIVNDFQKGDIAEGYSVSREKKESFPLTVTSAQKNPTAFYLCASRTGYSNQPQHFGDGTRLSIL.